This T cell receptor (beta chain) was identified during a study of STAT5B mutations in CD4+ large granular lymphocyte leukemia. Study-wide context: The CDR3 'QG' motif was associated with a particular HLA allele among healthy donors. Study conclusions and caveats: Approximately 25% of private leukemic clonotypes occurred rarely in other patients' non-leukemic repertoires.

Sequencing was at survey level. Here immunoSEQ multiplex PCR was the method, and the copy in TCRdb shows in-frame clones only, minus some. There are tens of thousands of clones in the sample; roughly 77% occur only once, and around 0.44% lies in the top ten. Between the trimmed V and J ends, which lost 0 bases and 6 bases, there was a span of 11 bases. Germline V gene sequence: CDR1 KGHSH, CDR2 LQKENI. This CDR3 is built from 15 residues. Concerning this clone: The antigen is unknown.

The chain carries TRBV18 and TRBJ2-2; D might be TRBD2 (6 bases). The sequence was obtained from a human donor in good health. The sample was CD4+ T cells from blood buffy coats. Here the CDR3 DNA reads TGTGCCAGCTCACCACCCGGGACTGCCGCCGGGGAGCTGTTTTTT. It encodes CASSPPGTAAGELFF. Looking up the rest from reference TRBV18 and TRBJ2-2 gives the full variable domain: NAGVMQNPRHLVRRRGQEARLRCSPMKGHSHVYWYRQLPEEGLKFMVYLQKENIIDESGMPKERFSAEFPKEGPSILRIQQVVRGDSAAYFCASSPPGTAAGELFFGEGSRLTVL.